This T cell receptor beta chain originates from a study of type 1 regulatory T cells. Overall study context: T-allo10 is a Tr1-enriched, alloantigen-specific CD4 T cell product made in vitro.

The CDR3 is 14 amino acids. Per the germline V gene, CDR1 is SGHRS and CDR2 is YFSETQ. J was trimmed by 3 bases and V by 0 bases; bases with no gene match: 1. TCRdb redid the calling of the reads with MiXCR, one entry per CDR3 protein. The sample holds 55,000 to 65,000 distinct CDR3 sequences, approximately 60% seen once. Worth noting for this clonotype: Antigen: not known.

Input material: cultured non-Tr1 T cells, either the whole culture or a sorted T cell fraction (not recorded which). The origin of this receptor is a human donor in good health. The gene calls are TRBV5-1 and TRBJ2-5; 8 bases are shared with TRBD2. For the CDR3, the DNA is TGCGCCAGCAGCTTGGGTAGCGGGAAAGAGACCCAGTACTTC. Translating it yields CASSLGSGKETQYF.